This entry is about one TCR beta chain. This record belongs to a study of blood T cell repertoires in COVID-19. In the study overall: Samples taken during acute and convalescent COVID-19 were collected in the United States, Italy and Spain. Sample material is recorded as cDNA or gDNA derived from T cells, B-cell-depleted T cells, or PBMCs.

Original handling: Cell counts per sample came from amplifying reference gene primers. Method: immunoSEQ multiplex PCR; TCRdb's copy keeps in-frame clones and lacks some. The D gene and trimming were derived from the DNA, and the V and J assignments and clone size from that table. The sample yields about 100,000 clones, 86% seen once. The CDR3 spans 15 residues. J was trimmed by 5 bases and V by 5 bases; bases with no gene match: 7. Germline values: CDR1 SGHTA, CDR2 FQGNSA. The source is a man of 80 years or more with acute or convalescent COVID-19. The genes are TRBV7-2 and TRBJ2-3, with TRBD2 matching 10 bases. Sequences were obtained from peripheral blood. The CDR3 coding sequence is TGTGCCAGCAGCCCTAGCGGGAGTGGGGGAGATACGCAGTATTTT. It encodes CASSPSGSGGDTQYF.